This TCR beta chain was identified during a study of blood T cell repertoires in COVID-19. J lost 4 bases, V lost 7 bases, and 4 bases had no gene match. In germline, CDR1 is SNHLY, CDR2 FYNNEI. The CDR3 runs to 13 residues. Method: immunoSEQ multiplex PCR; TCRdb's copy keeps in-frame clones and lacks some. The table includes approximately 260,000 clones, around nine tenths detected once. This clonotype was sampled from a woman younger than 35 who had recovered from COVID-19. The sequencing sample was made of PBMCs or T cells enriched from blood (not recorded which). The V call is TRBV2, the J call TRBJ2-1, with TRBD1 identical over 7 bases. The CDR3 sequence is CASIGTEYNEQFF. In DNA form, the CDR3 reads TGTGCCAGCATCGGGACAGAGTACAATGAGCAGTTCTTC.